Below, 20 T cell receptor beta chains from the same sample are listed, as sequenced in a study of CD8+CD57+ T cells in acquired aplastic anemia (dated by TCRdb to 2016 to 2018). Flow cytometry had shown CD8+CD57+ cell expansion in the patients selected for sequencing. Sequencing instrument: Illumina HiSeq 2000. TCR beta VDJ combination and CDR3 sequence profiling used genomic DNA as the template. TCRdb trimmed the raw reads at Q25, called clones with MiXCR and kept productive beta chains. Each CDR3 protein appears once, grouped with its most common genes and DNA. This sample lists hundreds of thousands of distinct CDR3 sequences; about a third were detected once. 0.82% of the sample rests with the top ten. Sequencing input: sorted CD4+, CD8+, or CD8+CD57+ T cells (not recorded which) from PBMCs. The source of these receptors is a human donor with aplastic anemia.

This clonotype has a count of ten or more. The J gene is TRBJ2-7, the V gene TRBV7-9, with D hard to call. The germline CDR1 and CDR2 sequences are SEHNR and FQNEAQ (reference sequence). V was trimmed by 5 bases and J by 2 bases, leaving 13 bases between them. This CDR3 comprises 14 residues. The CDR3 sequence: CASSPVVQAYEQYF. CDR3 nucleotide sequence: TGTGCCAGCAGCCCCGTTGTGCAAGCCTACGAGCAGTACTTC.

This clonotype was seen at least ten times. This sequence joins TRBV29-1 and TRBJ1-1; unclear D gene. CDR1 and CDR2 (germline): SQVTM, ANQGSEA. This CDR3 comprises 14 residues. V lost 6 bases and J 1 base, leaving 15 bases between the germline ends. The CDR3 nucleotides are TGCAGCGTACAATCGGGTAACAAGAACACTGAAGCTTTCTTT. Its protein product is CSVQSGNKNTEAFF.

This clonotype was seen ten or more times. The J gene is TRBJ2-7, the V gene TRBV7-2, with TRBD1 as a possible D gene (5 bases). This CDR3 has 15 residues. Germline V gene data show CDR1 as SGHTA and CDR2 as FQGNSA. V was shortened by 4 bases and J by 2 bases, with 15 bases between the two germline ends. The CDR3 DNA reads as TGTGCCAGCAGCTCCCGACAGAGCCAGACCTACGAGCAGTACTTC. The encoded protein is CASSSRQSQTYEQYF. The complete variable domain, with remaining parts taken from reference TRBV7-2 and TRBJ2-7, reads GAGVSQSPSNKVTEKGKDVELRCDPISGHTALYWYRQSLGQGLEFLIYFQGNSAPDKSGLPSDRFSAERTGGSVSTLTIQRTQQEDSAVYLCASSSRQSQTYEQYFGPGTRLTVT.

The table lists this clonotype with a few counts. J is TRBJ2-1 and V is TRBV25-1, with D possibly TRBD2 on 6 matching bases. The CDR3 spans 16 residues. Germline CDR1 MGHDK, CDR2 SYGVNS. Deletions cut 6 bases from V and 0 bases from J, with 15 bases between. Here the CDR3 reads CASSLAVRSSYNEQFF. The CDR3 DNA sequence: TGTGCCAGCAGCTTAGCGGTGCGGAGCTCCTACAATGAGCAGTTCTTC.

V and J are TRBV2 and TRBJ2-1; 11 positions agree with TRBD2. V shed 5 bases, J shed 8 bases, and the junction held 8 bases outside the gene matches. This CDR3 contains 15 residues. Germline CDR1 and CDR2: SNHLY and FYNNEI. CDR3 nucleotides: TGTGCCAGCAGTATAGTAGCGGGAGGGATCGATGAGCAGTTCTTC. Its translation is CASSIVAGGIDEQFF.

The chain links TRBV14 to TRBJ2-5; D gene ambiguous. Trimming left V 0 bases short and J 11 bases short, with 7 bases between. Looked up from germline, CDR1 is SGHDN and CDR2 is FVKESK. There are 11 residues in the CDR3. The CDR3 here is CASSQEGIQYF. CDR3 DNA: TGTGCCAGCAGCCAAGAGGGGATACAGTACTTC.

Remarks on this clonotype: This could be a read error, since a much larger clone is one nucleotide away. The chain couples TRBV5-1 to TRBJ2-6; no definite D call. This CDR3 comprises 14 residues. V was cut by 7 bases and J by 11 bases, with 19 bases left in between. Germline values: CDR1 SGHRS, CDR2 YFSETQ. Written as DNA, the CDR3 is TGCGCCAGCTCCCCACCCCAGGTACTTGACGTCCTGACTTTC. This translates into CASSPPQVLDVLTF.

V usage is TRBV12-3 or TRBV12-4 and J usage is TRBJ1-2; no firm D call. The CDR3 loop spans 15 amino acids. Trimming stripped 2 bases from V and 2 bases from J, with 12 bases between. The CDR3 nucleotides read TGTGCCAGCAGTTTAAAAACGGGGTCCAACTATGGCTACACCTTC. As protein: CASSLKTGSNYGYTF.

This clonotype was detected many times. The chain joins TRBV6-6 to TRBJ2-7; D is perhaps TRBD1 (5 bases). Per the germline V gene, CDR1 is MNHNY and CDR2 is SVGAGI (reference sequence). Between the trimmed V and J ends, which lost 3 bases and 3 bases, there was a span of 12 bases. CDR3 length equals 14 residues. The CDR3 reads CASSYVQDLYEQYF. The CDR3 nucleotides read TGTGCCAGCAGTTATGTACAGGACCTCTACGAGCAGTACTTC.

This clonotype was seen many times. V and J are TRBV7-2 and TRBJ2-7; 8 nucleotides line up with TRBD1. The CDR3 extends over 14 amino acids. Germline V gene data show CDR1 as SGHTA and CDR2 as FQGNSA. Trimming at V came to 3 bases and at J to 3 bases, leaving 4 bases not matched to a gene. The CDR3: CASSFGQGFYEQYF. The CDR3 bases are TGTGCCAGCAGCTTCGGACAGGGCTTCTACGAGCAGTACTTC.

This clonotype has at least ten counts. The chain employs TRBV9 and TRBJ2-7; D gene unclear. Deletions cut 0 bases from V and 6 bases from J, with 10 bases between. This CDR3 spans 13 amino acids. Germline assignment: CDR1 SGDLS and CDR2 YYNGEE. The CDR3: CASSVASASEQYF. CDR3 coding DNA: TGTGCCAGCAGCGTAGCTTCAGCGTCCGAGCAGTACTTC.

This clonotype was counted between two and nine times. This chain links TRBV20-1 with TRBJ1-2; maybe TRBD1 (6 bases). Germline CDR1 is DFQATT and CDR2 is SNEGSKA (reference sequence). This CDR3 comprises 13 residues. Trimming removed 1 base from V and 8 bases from J, with 14 bases in between. The CDR3: CSARADNRDGYTF. The CDR3 DNA reads TGCAGTGCTAGAGCCGACAACAGGGACGGCTACACCTTC.

There are a few counts of this clonotype. The rearrangement links TRBV4-3 to TRBJ1-6; D gene uncertain. With 1 base removed from V and 8 bases from J, the gap between germline ends came to 6 bases. This CDR3 has 13 amino acids. Per the germline V gene, CDR1 is LGHNA and CDR2 is YSLEER. The CDR3 nucleotides are TGCGCCAGCAGCCAAGTAACGGATTCACCCCTCCACTTT. This codes for CASSQVTDSPLHF.

This clonotype was seen many times. The V call is TRBV9, the J call TRBJ1-2; the D gene is possibly TRBD1 (6 bases). The germline V and J ends were trimmed by 0 bases and 8 bases, with 23 bases remaining between them. Germline CDR1 and CDR2: SGDLS and YYNGEE. The CDR3 sequence is 17 residues long. For the CDR3, the DNA is TGTGCCAGCAGCGTAGGAGGGGCAGGGGTCGATAGAAGGGGCTACACCTTC. Encoded protein: CASSVGGAGVDRRGYTF.

Comments on this clonotype: A read error may explain this, as a much larger clone is one base away. V gene TRBV20-1 combines with J gene TRBJ1-5; 12 nucleotides match TRBD1. CDR3 size: 16 residues. V lost 3 bases and J lost 5; bases outside the gene matches: 8. Germline lookup yields CDR1 DFQATT and CDR2 SNEGSKA (reference sequence). The CDR3 loop reads CSARGGQGAYDQPQHF. CDR3 sequence (DNA): TGCAGTGCTAGGGGGGGACAGGGGGCTTACGATCAGCCCCAGCATTTT.

This clonotype came up a few times. This CDR3 fails to terminate in the conserved phenylalanine or tryptophan, so it likely reflects a read error. The DNA is omitted, as the CDR3 cannot be located on it reliably, and the CDR3 follows TCRdb's listing. The chain recombines TRBV19 with TRBJ2-6; no check of the table's D call, TRBD1, against the DNA was made. The CDR3 is 8 amino acids long, termini counted. Per germline, CDR1 LNHDA and CDR2 SQIVND (reference sequence). The CDR3: CASSITGT.

The rearrangement uses TRBV7-8 and TRBJ1-1; D not resolved. The germline gives CDR1 SGHVS, CDR2 FQNEAQ. V lost 4 bases, J lost 11 bases, and 11 bases lay in between. The CDR3 runs 11 residues. The CDR3: CASSSLGSAFF. As DNA, the CDR3 is TGTGCCAGCAGCTCCCTAGGGTCGGCTTTCTTT.

This clonotype occurred many times. This sequence joins TRBV25-1 and TRBJ2-3, with D unresolved. Per the germline V gene, CDR1 is MGHDK and CDR2 is SYGVNS. The ends were cut back, 4 bases at V and 6 bases at J, with 5 bases in the middle. The CDR3 is made up of 11 amino acids. The CDR3 nucleotides read TGTGCCAGCAGTGTTTTTGATACGCAGTATTTT. Its translation is CASSVFDTQYF.

Worth noting for this clonotype: A read error is possible here, since a much larger clone lies one base away. Here the CDR3 DNA reads TGTGCCGGCAGCTCTCGGATACAAGAGACCCAGTACTTC. Its protein is CAGSSRIQETQYF. The chain is built from TRBV7-6 and TRBJ2-5; D is unresolved. CDR3 length: 13 amino acids. Germline V lookup: CDR1 SGHVS, CDR2 FNYEAQ.

This clonotype was seen many times. The chain employs TRBV10-3 and TRBJ1-1; D possibly corresponds to TRBD1 (6 bases). The germline CDR1 and CDR2 sequences are ENHRY and SYGVKD. This CDR3 has 11 residues. The V gene lost 6 bases and the J gene lost 7 bases, with 9 bases spanning the gap. CDR3 nucleotides: TGTGCCATCAGAGGACAGAATGAAGCTTTCTTT. Translating it yields CAIRGQNEAFF.